The 31 T cell receptor beta chains below all came from one sample that was sequenced in a study of T-cell reconstitution after alpha-beta-depleted transplantation in children. Preparation of the TCRbeta library used unique molecular identifiers. TCRdb analysed the PCR reads with MiXCR anew, one entry per CDR3 protein. The table lists about 190,000 distinct CDR3 sequences, about 6.3% of them singletons, with 3% in the top ten. The input for sequencing was PBMCs from the stem cell graft donor, taken from the stem cell graft. These receptors all stem from a human donor who donated a stem cell graft to a child with Wiskott-Aldrich syndrome.

This clonotype was seen ten or more times. The chain joins TRBV20-1 to TRBJ1-2, with TRBD1 identical over 7 bases. CDR1 and CDR2 from the germline V gene are DFQATT and SNEGSKA (reference sequence). This CDR3 is built from 15 residues. J was trimmed by 6 bases and V by 1 base; bases with no gene match: 11. The CDR3 nucleotides are TGCAGTGCTAGAGGGCCGACAGGGTTCGGGAATGGCTACACCTTC. It is translated as CSARGPTGFGNGYTF.

This clonotype was detected ten times or more. The chain couples TRBV29-1 to TRBJ1-5; perhaps TRBD1 as D (5 bases). V dropped 6 bases and J dropped 0 bases, with 6 bases sitting between them. The CDR3 totals 12 residues. Germline loops: CDR1 SQVTM, CDR2 ANQGSEA. The chain's CDR3 is CSVRDSNQPQHF. As DNA, the CDR3 is TGCAGCGTCAGGGATAGCAATCAGCCCCAGCATTTT. Based on the CDR3 plus reference TRBV29-1 and TRBJ1-5, the full variable domain is SAVISQKPSRDICQRGTSLTIQCQVDSQVTMMFWYRQQPGQSLTLIATANQGSEATYESGFVIDKFPISRPNLTFSTLTVSNMSPEDSSIYLCSVRDSNQPQHFGDGTRLSIL.

This clonotype was observed at least ten times. The rearrangement joins TRBV5-1 to TRBJ2-5; D ambiguous. Trimming took 0 bases from V and 5 from J, leaving 5 bases between them. This CDR3 is 12 amino acids long. The germline V gene encodes CDR1 SGHRS and CDR2 YFSETQ. The CDR3 sequence is CASSLGLETQYF. The DNA of the CDR3 is TGCGCCAGCAGCTTGGGTCTGGAGACCCAGTACTTC.

This clonotype was seen at least ten times. The DNA for the CDR3 is TGTGCCAGCAGCTCCTTAGACCTGGGGAACACTGAAGCTTTCTTT. Amino acid sequence: CASSSLDLGNTEAFF. This sequence joins TRBV9 and TRBJ1-1, with D uncertain. Trimming shortened V by 4 bases and J by 1 base, and 14 bases separated the two germline ends. Germline lookup yields CDR1 SGDLS and CDR2 YYNGEE. CDR3 length equals 15 residues.

This clonotype was found many times. The chain joins TRBV6-5 to TRBJ1-2, with TRBD1 matching 10 bases. The CDR3 is 16 residues long. V shed 6 bases, J shed 3 bases, and the junction held 10 bases outside the gene matches. Germline V lookup: CDR1 MNHEY, CDR2 SVGAGI. CDR3 DNA: TGTGCCAGCAGCTCCCTCGGGACAGGGGTGGACTATGGCTACACCTTC. This sequence encodes CASSSLGTGVDYGYTF.

In its sample, this clonotype was seen many times. This rearrangement joins TRBV7-2 to TRBJ2-7; D unclear. Germline loops: CDR1 SGHTA, CDR2 FQGNSA. V was cut by 1 base and J by 3 bases, with 10 bases left in between. This CDR3 comprises 14 residues. The CDR3 DNA follows: TGTGCCAGCAGCTTAGTTGCAGGATACTACGAGCAGTACTTC. Protein: CASSLVAGYYEQYF.

This clonotype appeared a few times. The chain carries TRBV4-3 and TRBJ2-7; D could derive from TRBD1 or TRBD2 (5 bases each). The CDR3 covers 14 residues. The germline V gene encodes CDR1 LGHNA and CDR2 YSLEER. V was trimmed by 1 base and J by 7 bases, leaving 14 bases between them. DNA of the CDR3: TGCGCCAGCAGCCAAGTCGCAGGGACGAAGGAGCAGTACTTC. As protein: CASSQVAGTKEQYF.

This clonotype was detected many times. The chain's CDR3 is CASSQVPDIRTGELFF. CDR3 in DNA: TGCGCCAGCAGCCAAGTCCCGGACATCCGCACCGGGGAGCTGTTTTTT. The chain couples TRBV4-3 to TRBJ2-2, with a weak D call TRBD1 (5 bases). V was pared by 1 base and J by 4 bases, with 13 bases between. CDR3 length: 16 residues. The germline V gene has CDR1 LGHNA and CDR2 YSLEER.

This clonotype was counted ten times or more. V is TRBV4-2 and J is TRBJ2-7, with 11 bases matching TRBD1. The CDR3 contains 15 residues. Germline CDR1 reads LGHNA; CDR2 reads YNFKEQ. Losses at the gene ends were 3 bases for V and 3 bases for J; bases not matched to a gene: 4. The CDR3 here is CASSQGDRGIYEQYF. The CDR3 DNA reads TGTGCCAGCAGCCAGGGGGACAGGGGGATCTACGAGCAGTACTTC.

This chain's CDR3 is CASSSRRNQGYEQYF. The CDR3 DNA is TGTGCCAGCAGCTCACGTCGAAACCAGGGGTACGAGCAGTACTTC. The chain carries TRBV11-2 and TRBJ2-7; D is possibly TRBD1 (6 bases). This CDR3 has 15 residues. The germline gives CDR1 SGHAT, CDR2 FQNNGV. Trimming took 4 bases from V and 4 from J, leaving 17 bases between them.

On this clonotype itself: This could be a read error, since a much larger clone is one nucleotide away. The CDR3 region is CASSPPLTRIYNEQFF. The CDR3 DNA is TGTGCCAGCAGTCCCCCCTTAACCAGGATTTACAATGAGCAGTTCTTC. The chain combines TRBV12-3 or TRBV12-4 with TRBJ2-1, with D hard to call. This CDR3 has 16 amino acids. Deletions cut 5 bases from V and 4 bases from J, with 18 bases between.

This clonotype came up many times. This chain connects TRBV12-3 or TRBV12-4 to TRBJ2-1; 7 nucleotides match TRBD1. V trimming: 4 bases; J trimming: 5 bases; junction bases outside the gene matches: 5. This CDR3 is built from 14 residues. CDR3 bases: TGTGCCAGCAGTTCATGGACAGGCAACAATGAGCAGTTCTTC. Its translation: CASSSWTGNNEQFF.

This clonotype occurred a few times. This rearrangement joins TRBV12-3 or TRBV12-4 to TRBJ1-1; D remains ambiguous. V lost 8 bases and J lost 1, with 14 bases in between. The length of the CDR3 is 14 residues. The CDR3 here is CASLRAIPNTEAFF. CDR3 nucleotide sequence: TGTGCCAGCCTTCGGGCAATCCCGAACACTGAAGCTTTCTTT.

This clonotype was picked up a small number of times. CDR3 region: CASSSLRGTEAFF. Written as DNA, the CDR3 is TGTGCCAGCAGCTCCCTGCGAGGGACTGAAGCTTTCTTT. The V gene is TRBV6-6, the J gene TRBJ1-1; unclear D gene. Trimming took off 6 bases at V and 5 bases at J, with 13 bases between the two ends. The germline gives CDR1 MNHNY, CDR2 SVGAGI (reference sequence). This CDR3 is 13 amino acids long.

About this clonotype: A junction end diverges from the germline sequence, so it may reflect a read error. The V and J genes are TRBV4-2 and TRBJ2-7; D is undetermined. Germline lookup yields CDR1 LGHNA and CDR2 YNFKEQ. The CDR3 totals 13 residues. CDR3 amino acids: CAISPGLVCEQYF. The CDR3 DNA reads TGTGCCATCAGCCCCGGGCTAGTCTGCGAGCAGTACTTC.

This clonotype was counted many times. The chain couples TRBV10-3 to TRBJ1-2, with unresolved D. Between the trimmed V and J ends, which lost 2 bases and 4 bases, there was a span of 11 bases. Germline V gives CDR1 ENHRY, CDR2 SYGVKD. The length of the CDR3 is 14 residues. The DNA of the CDR3 is TGTGCCATCAGTGAGGCAGGAAAATTCTATGGCTACACCTTC. This codes for CAISEAGKFYGYTF.

This clonotype came up many times. V usage is TRBV20-1 and J usage is TRBJ2-1; D possibly uses TRBD1 or TRBD2 (6 bases each). Trimming took off 3 bases at V and 8 bases at J, with 29 bases between the two ends. Germline V gene data show CDR1 as DFQATT and CDR2 as SNEGSKA (reference sequence). The CDR3 totals 18 residues. CDR3 region: CSARGKSGLGGPPDEQFF. The CDR3 nucleotides are TGCAGTGCTAGGGGTAAAAGTGGCTTGGGGGGCCCCCCGGATGAGCAGTTCTTC.

This clonotype has ten or more counts. The chain carries TRBV6-5 and TRBJ2-5; D is uncertain. V was trimmed by 2 bases and J by 7 bases, leaving 8 bases between them. Per germline, CDR1 MNHEY and CDR2 SVGAGI. This CDR3 is 12 amino acids long. The CDR3 is CASSYNRGTQYF. The CDR3 nucleotides read TGTGCCAGCAGTTACAACCGTGGGACCCAGTACTTC.

This clonotype was seen many times. This sequence joins TRBV12-3 or TRBV12-4 and TRBJ1-3; the D is unclear. Trimming took off 7 bases at V and 8 bases at J, with 15 bases between the two ends. The CDR3 is made up of 13 amino acids. The CDR3 spells CASNNDRNHTIYF. CDR3 nucleotides: TGTGCCAGCAACAATGATAGGAATCACACCATATATTTT.

This clonotype was observed at least ten times. The rearrangement joins TRBV24-1 to TRBJ2-3, with 8 bases identical to TRBD2. V was clipped by 3 bases and J by 4 bases; unmatched bases: 8. Germline assignment: CDR1 KGHDR and CDR2 SFDVKD. The CDR3 has 16 residues. CDR3 protein: CATSDTRTSTADTQYF. The CDR3 DNA reads TGTGCCACCAGTGATACCCGGACTAGCACCGCAGATACGCAGTATTTT.

This clonotype was recorded at least ten times. The chain employs TRBV2 and TRBJ1-3; a possible D gene is TRBD1 (5 bases). V lost 4 bases to trimming and J lost 3 bases, with 13 bases between them. The CDR3 has 15 amino acids. Germline V gene data show CDR1 as SNHLY and CDR2 as FYNNEI. In nucleotides, the CDR3 is TGTGCCAGCAGTGTGGGGCAGGGCGTTGGAAACACCATATATTTT. It yields the protein CASSVGQGVGNTIYF. The variable domain in full, with the rest retrieved from reference TRBV2 and TRBJ1-3, is EPEVTQTPSHQVTQMGQEVILRCVPISNHLYFYWYRQILGQKVEFLVSFYNNEISEKSEIFDDQFSVERPDGSNFTLKIRSTKLEDSAMYFCASSVGQGVGNTIYFGEGSWLTVV.

This clonotype was recorded many times. V gene TRBV20-1 combines with J gene TRBJ2-1; a possible D gene is TRBD2 (5 bases). The CDR3 is 14 residues long. Trimming left V 3 bases short and J 1 base short, with 10 bases between. Germline V gives CDR1 DFQATT, CDR2 SNEGSKA (reference sequence). The chain's CDR3 is CSARRAASYNEQFF. For the CDR3, the DNA is TGCAGTGCTAGGCGGGCCGCATCCTACAATGAGCAGTTCTTC.

This clonotype was counted many times. The chain joins TRBV7-2 to TRBJ2-1; D is unresolved. V gave up 5 bases and J gave up 0 bases, with 11 bases separating them. Looked up from germline, CDR1 is SGHTA and CDR2 is FQGNSA. The CDR3 is 15 amino acids. CDR3 in DNA: TGTGCCAGCAGCCAGGAAGTCAGCTCCTACAATGAGCAGTTCTTC. Its protein is CASSQEVSSYNEQFF.

This clonotype was seen repeatedly, ten times or more. The V call is TRBV28, the J call TRBJ2-1; 10 nucleotides align to TRBD2. Germline CDR1 MDHEN, CDR2 SYDVKM. CDR3 length: 15 residues. V trimming: 4 bases; J trimming: 8 bases; junction bases outside the gene matches: 8. CDR3 loop: CASSSAGGPIDEQFF. CDR3 bases: TGTGCCAGCAGTTCAGCGGGAGGGCCTATCGATGAGCAGTTCTTC.

This clonotype appeared a few times. The rearrangement joins TRBV5-1 to TRBJ2-3, with D possibly being TRBD2 (7 bases). Germline-derived CDR1 and CDR2 are SGHRS and YFSETQ. V was trimmed by 1 base and J by 0 bases, leaving 12 bases between them. The CDR3 is 16 residues long. CDR3 sequence: CASSLLAGASTDTQYF. The CDR3 bases are TGCGCCAGCAGCTTGCTGGCGGGGGCTAGCACAGATACGCAGTATTTT.

There are many counts of this clonotype. The chain is built from TRBV5-1 and TRBJ2-1; D perhaps matches TRBD2 (7 bases). CDR1 and CDR2 (germline): SGHRS, YFSETQ. The CDR3 length is 16 residues. Trimming took off 1 base at V and 2 bases at J, with 13 bases between the two ends. The CDR3 DNA reads as TGCGCCAGCAGCTTGTGGCGGGGGCCACCCTACAATGAGCAGTTCTTC. Its translation is CASSLWRGPPYNEQFF. The entire variable domain, with the rest obtained from reference TRBV5-1 and TRBJ2-1, is as follows: KAGVTQTPRYLIKTRGQQVTLSCSPISGHRSVSWYQQTPGQGLQFLFEYFSETQRNKGNFPGRFSGRQFSNSRSEMNVSTLELGDSALYLCASSLWRGPPYNEQFFGPGTRLTVL.

This clonotype was detected only a few times. The rearrangement links TRBV6-4 to TRBJ2-2; D perhaps matches TRBD1 (6 bases). Germline V CDR1 and CDR2: MRHNA, SNTAGT. The CDR3 is 14 residues long. Trimming pared 5 bases from V and 2 bases from J, leaving 9 bases between. CDR3 nucleotides: TGTGCCAGCAGTCAGGACAGCAACACCGGGGAGCTGTTTTTT. As protein: CASSQDSNTGELFF.

This clonotype occurred many times. The rearrangement joins TRBV12-3 or TRBV12-4 to TRBJ2-7; 7 bases fit TRBD2. The V and J ends lost 7 bases and 2 bases, in that order; junction bases with no gene match: 5. This CDR3 is built from 13 residues. Here the CDR3 reads CASTPGLAYEQYF. CDR3 sequence (DNA): TGTGCCAGCACCCCAGGACTAGCCTACGAGCAGTACTTC.

This clonotype was picked up many times. V usage is TRBV20-1 and J usage is TRBJ1-2, with 8 bases aligning to TRBD1. V lost 6 bases, J lost 8 bases, and 17 bases stayed unmatched. This CDR3 is 15 amino acids long. Germline lookup yields CDR1 DFQATT and CDR2 SNEGSKA (reference sequence). CDR3 region: CSAPRQGARSGGYTF. The DNA for the CDR3 is TGCAGTGCCCCTCGTCAGGGGGCGCGATCGGGGGGCTACACCTTC.

The chain joins TRBV6-5 to TRBJ2-1; D is undetermined. Per germline, CDR1 MNHEY and CDR2 SVGAGI. Deletions cut 4 bases from V and 0 bases from J, with 13 bases between. The CDR3 totals 16 residues. CDR3 sequence: CASSFLRTSSYNEQFF. CDR3 bases: TGTGCCAGCAGTTTCCTGAGGACGAGCTCCTACAATGAGCAGTTCTTC.

This clonotype occurred many times. J is TRBJ2-7 and V is TRBV29-1; D is unresolved. V gave up 2 bases and J gave up 6 bases, with 14 bases separating them. This CDR3 spans 13 amino acids. Germline-derived CDR1 and CDR2 are SQVTM and ANQGSEA. CDR3 amino acids: CSVESNTVSEQYF. DNA for the CDR3: TGCAGCGTTGAATCTAATACCGTAAGCGAGCAGTACTTC.